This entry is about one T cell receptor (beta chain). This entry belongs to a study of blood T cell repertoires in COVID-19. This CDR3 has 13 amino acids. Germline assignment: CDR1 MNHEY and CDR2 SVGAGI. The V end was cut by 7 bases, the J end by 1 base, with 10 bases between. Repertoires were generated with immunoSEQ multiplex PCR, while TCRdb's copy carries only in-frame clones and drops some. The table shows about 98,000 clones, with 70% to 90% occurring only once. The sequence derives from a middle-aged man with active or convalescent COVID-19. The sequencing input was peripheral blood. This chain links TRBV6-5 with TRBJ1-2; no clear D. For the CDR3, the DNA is TGTGCCAGCACGGCCCGCGGTAACTATGGCTACACCTTC. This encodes CASTARGNYGYTF.